This T cell receptor beta chain stems from a study of T cells expressing NK-cell markers. On the study more broadly: Repertoires of TCR beta were obtained from T cells sorted as CD3+CD56+NKG2C+, CD3+CD56+NKG2C- and CD3+CD56-NKG2C+.

TCRdb reanalyzed the 5' RACE reads, giving one entry per CDR3 protein sequence and no DNA. Its listing shows a few hundred thousand distinct CDR3 sequences. The sequence was obtained from a man between 18 and 35 years old in good health. Source material: blood T cells: a sorted CD56 or NKG2C T cell subset, CD4+ or CD8+ T cells, or bulk PBMC T cells (not recorded which).

The CDR3 reads CSADYRDHRNEQFF. This rearrangement joins TRBV20-1 to TRBJ2-1. The CDR3 is 14 residues long. In germline, CDR1 is DFQATT, CDR2 SNEGSKA (reference sequence).